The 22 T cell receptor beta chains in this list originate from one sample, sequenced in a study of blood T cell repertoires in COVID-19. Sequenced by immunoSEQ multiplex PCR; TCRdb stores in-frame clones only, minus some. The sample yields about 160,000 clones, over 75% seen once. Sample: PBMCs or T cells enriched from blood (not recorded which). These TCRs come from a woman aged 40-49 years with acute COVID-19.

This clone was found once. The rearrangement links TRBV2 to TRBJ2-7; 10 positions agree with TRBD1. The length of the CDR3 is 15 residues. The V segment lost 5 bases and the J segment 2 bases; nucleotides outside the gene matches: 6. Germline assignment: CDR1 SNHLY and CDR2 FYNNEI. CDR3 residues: CASSQDGTGAYEQYF. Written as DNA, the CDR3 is TGTGCCAGCAGTCAAGACGGGACAGGGGCCTACGAGCAGTACTTC.

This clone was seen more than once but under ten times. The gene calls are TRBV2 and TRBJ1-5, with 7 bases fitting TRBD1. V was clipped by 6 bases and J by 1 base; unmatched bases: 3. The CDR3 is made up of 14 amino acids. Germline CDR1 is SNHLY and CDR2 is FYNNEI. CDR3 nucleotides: TGTGCCAGCAGGGGGGGACAGAGCAATCAGCCCCAGCATTTT. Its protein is CASRGGQSNQPQHF.

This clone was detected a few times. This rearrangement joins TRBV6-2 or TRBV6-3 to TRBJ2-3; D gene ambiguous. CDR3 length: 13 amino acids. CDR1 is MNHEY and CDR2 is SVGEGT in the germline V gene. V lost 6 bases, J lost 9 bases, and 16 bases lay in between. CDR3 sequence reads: CASSGLLSWTQYF. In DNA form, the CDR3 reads TGTGCCAGCAGCGGCCTTCTTTCGTGGACGCAGTATTTT.

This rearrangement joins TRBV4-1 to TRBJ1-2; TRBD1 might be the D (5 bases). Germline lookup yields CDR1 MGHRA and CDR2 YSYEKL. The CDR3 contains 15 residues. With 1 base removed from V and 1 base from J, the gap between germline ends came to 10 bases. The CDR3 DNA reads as TGCGCCAGCAGCCAAGGGGACTCGATTAACTATGGCTACACCTTC. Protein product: CASSQGDSINYGYTF.

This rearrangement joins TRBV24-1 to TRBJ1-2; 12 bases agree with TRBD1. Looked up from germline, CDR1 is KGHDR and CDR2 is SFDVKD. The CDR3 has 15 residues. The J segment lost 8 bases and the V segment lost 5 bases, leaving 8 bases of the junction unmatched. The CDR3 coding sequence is TGTGCCACCAGTGGCGTGGGACAGGGGGCTGGAGGCTACACCTTC. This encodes CATSGVGQGAGGYTF.

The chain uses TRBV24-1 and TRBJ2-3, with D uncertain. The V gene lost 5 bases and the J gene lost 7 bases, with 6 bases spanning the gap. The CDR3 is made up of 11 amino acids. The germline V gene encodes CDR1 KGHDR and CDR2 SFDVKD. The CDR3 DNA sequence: TGTGCCACCAGTGGAACATATACGCAGTATTTT. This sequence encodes CATSGTYTQYF.

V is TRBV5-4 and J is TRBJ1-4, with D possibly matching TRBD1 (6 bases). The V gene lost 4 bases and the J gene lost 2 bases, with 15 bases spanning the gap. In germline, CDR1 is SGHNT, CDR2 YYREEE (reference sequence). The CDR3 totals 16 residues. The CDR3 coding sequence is TGTGCCAGCAGCAACAGGGTTGGTGGGACTAATGAAAAACTGTTTTTT. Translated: CASSNRVGGTNEKLFF.

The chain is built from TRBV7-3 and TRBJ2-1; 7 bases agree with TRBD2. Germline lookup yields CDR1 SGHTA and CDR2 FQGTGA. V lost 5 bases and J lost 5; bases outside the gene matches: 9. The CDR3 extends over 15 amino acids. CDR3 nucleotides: TGTGCCAGCAGCCCCGGACTAGGTTCACACAATGAGCAGTTCTTC. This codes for CASSPGLGSHNEQFF. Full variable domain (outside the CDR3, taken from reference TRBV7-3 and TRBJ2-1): GAGVSQTPSNKVTEKGKYVELRCDPISGHTALYWYRQSLGQGPEFLIYFQGTGAADDSGLPNDRFFAVRPEGSVSTLKIQRTERGDSAVYLCASSPGLGSHNEQFFGPGTRLTVL.

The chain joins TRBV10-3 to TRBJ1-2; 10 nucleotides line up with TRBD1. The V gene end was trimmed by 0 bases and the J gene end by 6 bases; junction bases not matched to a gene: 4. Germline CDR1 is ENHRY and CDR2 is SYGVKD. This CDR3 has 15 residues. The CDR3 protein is CAISESRGTGDGYTF. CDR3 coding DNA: TGTGCCATCAGTGAGTCCCGCGGGACAGGGGATGGCTACACCTTC.

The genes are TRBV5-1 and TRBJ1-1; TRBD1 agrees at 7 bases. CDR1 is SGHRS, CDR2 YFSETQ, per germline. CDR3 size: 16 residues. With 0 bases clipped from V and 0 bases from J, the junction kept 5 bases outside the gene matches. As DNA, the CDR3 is TGCGCCAGCAGCTTGGTCCCGACAGGGTTGAACACTGAAGCTTTCTTT. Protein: CASSLVPTGLNTEAFF. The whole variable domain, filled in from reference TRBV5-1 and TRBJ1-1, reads KAGVTQTPRYLIKTRGQQVTLSCSPISGHRSVSWYQQTPGQGLQFLFEYFSETQRNKGNFPGRFSGRQFSNSRSEMNVSTLELGDSALYLCASSLVPTGLNTEAFFGQGTRLTVV.

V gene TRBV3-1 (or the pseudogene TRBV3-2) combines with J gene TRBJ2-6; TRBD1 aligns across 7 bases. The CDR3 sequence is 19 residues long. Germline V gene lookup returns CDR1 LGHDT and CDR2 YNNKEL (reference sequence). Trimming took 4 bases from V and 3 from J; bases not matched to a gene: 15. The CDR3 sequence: CASSPPGQARLSGANVLTF. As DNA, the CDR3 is TGTGCCAGCAGCCCACCCGGACAGGCCCGACTTAGTGGGGCCAACGTCCTGACTTTC.

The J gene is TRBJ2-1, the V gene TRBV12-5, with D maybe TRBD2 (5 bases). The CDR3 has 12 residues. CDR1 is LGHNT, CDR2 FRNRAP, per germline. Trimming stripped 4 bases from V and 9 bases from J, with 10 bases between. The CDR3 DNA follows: TGTGCTAGTGGTTCCCATACTAGTGAGCAGTTCTTC. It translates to CASGSHTSEQFF.

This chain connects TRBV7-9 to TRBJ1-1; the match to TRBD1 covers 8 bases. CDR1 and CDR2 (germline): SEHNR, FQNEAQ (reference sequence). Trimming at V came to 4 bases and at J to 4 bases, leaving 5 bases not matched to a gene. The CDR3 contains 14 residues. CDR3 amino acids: CASSSRQGFTEAFF. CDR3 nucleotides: TGTGCCAGCAGCTCGAGACAGGGGTTCACTGAAGCTTTCTTT.

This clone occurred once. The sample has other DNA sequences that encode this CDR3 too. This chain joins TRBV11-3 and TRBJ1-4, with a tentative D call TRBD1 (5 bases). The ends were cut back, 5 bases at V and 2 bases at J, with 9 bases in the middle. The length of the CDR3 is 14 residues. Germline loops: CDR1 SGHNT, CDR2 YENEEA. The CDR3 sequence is CASSRGGTNEKLFF. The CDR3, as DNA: TGTGCCAGCAGCCGGGGGGGGACTAATGAAAAACTGTTTTTT. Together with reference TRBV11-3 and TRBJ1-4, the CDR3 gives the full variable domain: EAGVVQSPRYKIIEKKQPVAFWCNPISGHNTLYWYLQNLGQGPELLIRYENEEAVDDSQLPKDRFSAERLKGVDSTLKIQPAELGDSAVYLCASSRGGTNEKLFFGSGTQLSVL.

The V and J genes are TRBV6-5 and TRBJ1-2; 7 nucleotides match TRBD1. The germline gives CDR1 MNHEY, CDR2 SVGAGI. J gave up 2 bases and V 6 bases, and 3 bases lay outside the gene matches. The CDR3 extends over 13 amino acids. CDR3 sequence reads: CASRQQGNYGYTF. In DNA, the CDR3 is TGTGCCAGCAGGCAACAGGGGAACTATGGCTACACCTTC.

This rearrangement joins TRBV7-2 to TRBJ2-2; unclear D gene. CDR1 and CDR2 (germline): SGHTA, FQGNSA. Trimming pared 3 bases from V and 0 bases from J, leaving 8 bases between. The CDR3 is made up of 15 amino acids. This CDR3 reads CASSFVATNTGELFF. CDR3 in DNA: TGTGCCAGCAGCTTTGTGGCCACGAACACCGGGGAGCTGTTTTTT.

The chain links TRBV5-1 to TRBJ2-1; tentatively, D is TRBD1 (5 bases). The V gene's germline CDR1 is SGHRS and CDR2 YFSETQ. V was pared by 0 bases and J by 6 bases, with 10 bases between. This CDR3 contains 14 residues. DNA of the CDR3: TGCGCCAGCAGCTTGGCCGTCCAGGGCAATGAGCAGTTCTTC. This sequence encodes CASSLAVQGNEQFF.

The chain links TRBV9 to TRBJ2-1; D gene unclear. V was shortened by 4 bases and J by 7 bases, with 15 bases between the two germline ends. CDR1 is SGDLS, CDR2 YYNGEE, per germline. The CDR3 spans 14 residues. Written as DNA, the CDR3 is TGTGCCAGCAGCCCAGACCCACTCAGGAATGAGCAGTTCTTC. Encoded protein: CASSPDPLRNEQFF.

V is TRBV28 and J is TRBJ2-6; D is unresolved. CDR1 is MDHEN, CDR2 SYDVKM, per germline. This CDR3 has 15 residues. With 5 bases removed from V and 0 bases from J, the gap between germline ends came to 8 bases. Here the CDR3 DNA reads TGTGCCAGCAGTCTTCCTAGCTCTGGGGCCAACGTCCTGACTTTC. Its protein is CASSLPSSGANVLTF.

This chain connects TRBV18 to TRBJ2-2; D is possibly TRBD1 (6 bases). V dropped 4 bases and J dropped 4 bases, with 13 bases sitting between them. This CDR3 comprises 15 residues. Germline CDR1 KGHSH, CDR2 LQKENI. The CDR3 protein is CASSQPGQVTGELFF. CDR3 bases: TGTGCCAGCTCACAGCCGGGACAAGTCACCGGGGAGCTGTTTTTT.

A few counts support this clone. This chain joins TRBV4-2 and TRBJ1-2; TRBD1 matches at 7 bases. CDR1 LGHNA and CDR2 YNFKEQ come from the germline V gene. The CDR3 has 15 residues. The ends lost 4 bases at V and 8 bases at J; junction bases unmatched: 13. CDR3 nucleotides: TGTGCCAGCAGCCTCCTACAGGGGAGCGAGTCGGGCTACACCTTC. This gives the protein CASSLLQGSESGYTF.

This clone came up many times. CDR3 in DNA: TGTGCCAGCAGCCGGGGGGGCGATGAGCAGTTCTTC. Protein sequence: CASSRGGDEQFF. The chain couples TRBV7-3 to TRBJ2-1, with 8 bases that match TRBD2. Germline lookup yields CDR1 SGHTA and CDR2 FQGTGA. Trimming cost V 5 bases and J 8 bases; bases outside gene matches: 2. This CDR3 region has 12 residues.